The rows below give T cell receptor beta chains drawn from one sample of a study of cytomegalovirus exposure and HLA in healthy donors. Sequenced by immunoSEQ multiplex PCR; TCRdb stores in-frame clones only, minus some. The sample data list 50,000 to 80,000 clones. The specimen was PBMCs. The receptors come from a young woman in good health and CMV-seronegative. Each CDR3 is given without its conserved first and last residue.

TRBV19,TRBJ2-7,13,ASSFVAGGLYEQY
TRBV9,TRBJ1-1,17,ASSLTGRRQGAPNTEAF
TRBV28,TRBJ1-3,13,ASTVGGGSGNTIY
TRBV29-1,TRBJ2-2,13,SVAKGDRHTGELF
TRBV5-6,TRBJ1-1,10,ASRTGVTEAF
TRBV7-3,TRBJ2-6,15,ASSLSRRGTGANVLT
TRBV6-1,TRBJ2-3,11,ASSEGLGDTQY
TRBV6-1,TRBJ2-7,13,ASSEGRGGSYEQY
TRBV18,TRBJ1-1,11,ASSLARDTEAF
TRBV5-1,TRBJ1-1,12,ASSLAGKNTEAF
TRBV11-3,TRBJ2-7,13,ASTQGGWGYYEQY
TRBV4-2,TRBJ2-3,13,ASSQAGGYTDTQY
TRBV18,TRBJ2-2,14,ASSPHPGDFTGELF
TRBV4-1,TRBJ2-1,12,ASSSRGQDNEQF
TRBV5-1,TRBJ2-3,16,ASSLGLAGTYSTDTQY
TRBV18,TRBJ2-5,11,ASSLDRRETQY
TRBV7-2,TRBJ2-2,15,ASTPELGGAWVGELF